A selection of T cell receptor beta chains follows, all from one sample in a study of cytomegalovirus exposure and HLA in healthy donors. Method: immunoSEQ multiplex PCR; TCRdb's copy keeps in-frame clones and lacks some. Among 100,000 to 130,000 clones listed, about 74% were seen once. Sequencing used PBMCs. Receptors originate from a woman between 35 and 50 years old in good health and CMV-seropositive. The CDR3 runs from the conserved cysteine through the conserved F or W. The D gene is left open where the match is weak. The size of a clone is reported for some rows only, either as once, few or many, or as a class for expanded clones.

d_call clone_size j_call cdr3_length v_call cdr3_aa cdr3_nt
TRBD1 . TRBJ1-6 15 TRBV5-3 CARSLDRQGRSPLHF TGTGCCAGAAGCTTGGATCGACAGGGGAGATCACCCCTCCACTTT
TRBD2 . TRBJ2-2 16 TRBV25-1 CASRRSSGRETGELFF TGTGCCAGCAGAAGGTCGAGCGGGAGGGAGACCGGGGAGCTGTTTTTT
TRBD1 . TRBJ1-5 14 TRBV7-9 CASSGTGGIQPQHF TGTGCCAGCAGCGGGACAGGGGGTATTCAGCCCCAGCATTTT
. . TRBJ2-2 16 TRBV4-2 CASSRERNPNTGELFF TGTGCCAGCAGCCGAGAGAGGAACCCGAACACCGGGGAGCTGTTTTTT
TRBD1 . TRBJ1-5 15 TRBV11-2 CASSPLGQGNQPQHF TGTGCCAGCAGTCCCCTTGGACAGGGCAATCAGCCCCAGCATTTT
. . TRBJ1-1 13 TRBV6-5 CASSGTFSTEAFF TGTGCCAGCAGCGGGACATTTTCCACTGAAGCTTTCTTT
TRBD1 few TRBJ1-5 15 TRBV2 CASSITGGDYQPQHF TGTGCCAGCAGTATTACAGGGGGGGATTATCAGCCCCAGCATTTT
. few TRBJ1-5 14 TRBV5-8 CASSSQYSNQPQHF TGTGCCAGCAGCTCGCAGTATAGCAATCAGCCCCAGCATTTT
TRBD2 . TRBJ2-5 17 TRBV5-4 CASSPSTGTSGVETQYF TGTGCCAGCAGCCCGTCCACCGGGACTAGCGGGGTAGAGACCCAGTACTTC
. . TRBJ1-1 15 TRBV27 CASSRQGPNVAEAFF TGTGCCAGCAGTCGGCAGGGCCCCAACGTCGCTGAAGCTTTCTTT
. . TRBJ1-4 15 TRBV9 CASSVVGRGNEKLFF TGTGCCAGCAGCGTAGTTGGTAGGGGGAATGAAAAACTGTTTTTT
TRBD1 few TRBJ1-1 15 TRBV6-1 CASSEGTGVNTEAFF TGTGCCAGCAGTGAAGGCACAGGGGTGAACACTGAAGCTTTCTTT
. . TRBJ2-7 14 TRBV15 CATSRDPRSYEQYF TGTGCCACCAGCAGAGATCCCCGCTCCTACGAGCAGTACTTC
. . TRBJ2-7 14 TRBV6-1 CASRLLASSYEQYF TGTGCCAGCAGACTACTAGCAAGCTCCTACGAGCAGTACTTC
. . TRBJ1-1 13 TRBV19 CASSIQLNTEAFF TGTGCCAGTAGTATTCAGTTGAACACTGAAGCTTTCTTT
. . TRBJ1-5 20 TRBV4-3 CASSRRGGLNQGQVNQPQHF TGCGCCAGCAGCCGCCGAGGCGGATTGAATCAGGGTCAAGTCAATCAGCCCCAGCATTTT
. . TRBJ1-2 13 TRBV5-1 CASSEPNRDGYTF TGCGCCAGCAGCGAGCCTAACAGGGATGGCTACACCTTC
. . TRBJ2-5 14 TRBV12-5 CASGFGQAQETQYF TGTGCTAGTGGTTTTGGACAAGCGCAAGAGACCCAGTACTTC
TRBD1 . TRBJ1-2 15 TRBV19 CASSLRGRNGYGYTF TGTGCCAGTAGTCTCAGGGGGCGAAATGGCTATGGCTACACCTTC
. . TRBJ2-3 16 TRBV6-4 CASSDSAGSSTDTQYF TGTGCCAGCAGTGACTCGGCAGGGTCTAGCACAGATACGCAGTATTTT
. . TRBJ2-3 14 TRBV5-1 CASSLGGGADTQYF TGCGCCAGCAGCTTGGGAGGGGGGGCAGATACGCAGTATTTT
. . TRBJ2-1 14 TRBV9 CASSAGVGGAEQFF TGTGCCAGCAGCGCGGGGGTGGGGGGAGCTGAGCAGTTCTTC
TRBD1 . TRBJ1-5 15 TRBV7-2 CASRFSGTGNQPQHF TGTGCCAGCAGATTTTCCGGGACAGGGAATCAGCCCCAGCATTTT
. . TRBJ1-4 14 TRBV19 CASSRGDSNEKLFF TGTGCCAGTAGTAGGGGAGACTCTAATGAAAAACTGTTTTTT
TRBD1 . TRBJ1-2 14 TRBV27 CASGVRDRDYGYTF TGTGCCAGCGGGGTCCGGGACAGGGACTATGGCTACACCTTC
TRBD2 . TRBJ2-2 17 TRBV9 CASSVGSGGLFPGELFF TGTGCCAGCAGCGTAGGTAGCGGGGGGCTGTTTCCCGGGGAGCTGTTTTTT
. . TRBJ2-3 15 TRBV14 CASRLTGDTTDTQYF TGTGCCAGCAGGTTGACGGGGGATACCACAGATACGCAGTATTTT
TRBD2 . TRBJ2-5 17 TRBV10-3 CAISPGRGGGAQETQYF TGTGCCATCAGTCCCGGGCGGGGCGGGGGGGCGCAAGAGACCCAGTACTTC
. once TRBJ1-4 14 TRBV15 CATSRDREEEKLFF TGTGCCACCAGCAGAGATAGGGAGGAAGAAAAACTGTTTTTT
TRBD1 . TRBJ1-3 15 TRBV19 CASRADRADGNTIYF TGTGCCAGTAGGGCGGACAGGGCGGATGGGAACACCATATATTTT
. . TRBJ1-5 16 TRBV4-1 CASSHGGGLNNQPQHF TGCGCCAGCAGCCATGGGGGAGGTTTGAACAATCAGCCCCAGCATTTT
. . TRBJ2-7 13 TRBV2 CASSEGRGHEQYF TGTGCCAGCAGTGAAGGGAGGGGTCACGAGCAGTACTTC
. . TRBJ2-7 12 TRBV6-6 CASSSTRYEQYF TGTGCCAGCAGCTCGACTCGCTACGAGCAGTACTTC
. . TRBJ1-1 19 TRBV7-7 CASSYDHPRGTPDNTEAFF TGTGCTAGCAGCTACGACCACCCACGTGGGACACCTGACAACACTGAAGCTTTCTTT
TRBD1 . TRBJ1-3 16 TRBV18 CASSLGTGDSGNTIYF TGTGCCAGCTCACTAGGGACAGGAGACTCTGGAAACACCATATATTTT
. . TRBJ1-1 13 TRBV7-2 CASSLRENAEAFF TGTGCCAGCAGCTTGAGGGAAAACGCTGAAGCTTTCTTT
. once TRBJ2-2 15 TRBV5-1 CASSLAQGSTGELFF TGCGCCAGCAGTCTGGCACAGGGTAGCACCGGGGAGCTGTTTTTT
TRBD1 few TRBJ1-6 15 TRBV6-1 CASRPGQGGGSPLHF TGTGCCAGCAGACCGGGACAGGGAGGTGGGTCACCCCTCCACTTT
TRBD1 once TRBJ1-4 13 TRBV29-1 CSVATGGREKLFF TGCAGCGTGGCGACAGGGGGCCGGGAAAAACTGTTTTTT
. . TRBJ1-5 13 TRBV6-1 CATQAYSNQPQHF TGTGCCACCCAGGCTTATAGCAATCAGCCCCAGCATTTT
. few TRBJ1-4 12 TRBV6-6 CASTLEGGKLFF TGTGCCAGCACCCTGGAGGGCGGAAAACTGTTTTTT
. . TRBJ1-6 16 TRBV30 CAWSVPGVPYNSPLHF TGTGCCTGGAGTGTACCAGGGGTTCCTTACAATTCACCCCTCCACTTT
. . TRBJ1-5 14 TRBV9 CASSVRGPDQPQHF TGTGCCAGCAGCGTTCGGGGTCCGGATCAGCCCCAGCATTTT
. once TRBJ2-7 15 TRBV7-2 CASSLGPQGDNEQYF TGTGCCAGCAGTTTAGGGCCCCAGGGTGATAACGAGCAGTACTTC
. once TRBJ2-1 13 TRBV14 CASSPPTRNEQFF TGTGCCAGCAGCCCCCCAACGCGCAATGAGCAGTTCTTC
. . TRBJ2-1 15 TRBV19 CASSISGVEWDEQFF TGTGCCAGTAGTATAAGCGGTGTAGAGTGGGATGAGCAGTTCTTC
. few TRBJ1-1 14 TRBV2 CASQKTTGYTEAFF TGTGCCAGCCAAAAGACTACAGGGTACACTGAAGCTTTCTTT
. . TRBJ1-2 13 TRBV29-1 CSVGGPRLNGYTF TGCAGCGTTGGAGGGCCCCGACTAAATGGCTACACCTTC
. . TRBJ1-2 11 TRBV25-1 CASSFGNGYTF TGTGCCAGCAGTTTCGGGAATGGCTACACCTTC
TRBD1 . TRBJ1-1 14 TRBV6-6 CASSPGGRNTEAFF TGTGCCAGCAGCCCAGGGGGCCGAAACACTGAAGCTTTCTTT
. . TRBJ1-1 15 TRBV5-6 CASSSEPPPGTEAFF TGTGCCAGCAGCTCTGAGCCCCCCCCGGGCACTGAAGCTTTCTTT
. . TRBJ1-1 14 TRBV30 CAWSVWLGSTEAFF TGTGCCTGGAGTGTATGGCTGGGCAGCACTGAAGCTTTCTTT